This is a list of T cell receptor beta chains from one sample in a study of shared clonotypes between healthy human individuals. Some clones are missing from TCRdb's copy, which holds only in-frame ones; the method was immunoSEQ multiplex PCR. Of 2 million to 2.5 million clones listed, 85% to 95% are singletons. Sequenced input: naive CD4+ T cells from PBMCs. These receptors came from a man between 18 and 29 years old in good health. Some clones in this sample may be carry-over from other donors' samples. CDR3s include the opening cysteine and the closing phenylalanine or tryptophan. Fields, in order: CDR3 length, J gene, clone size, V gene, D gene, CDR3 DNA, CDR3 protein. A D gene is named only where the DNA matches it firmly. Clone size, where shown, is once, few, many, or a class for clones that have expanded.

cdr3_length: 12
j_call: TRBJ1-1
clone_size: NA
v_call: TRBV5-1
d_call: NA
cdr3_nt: TGCGCCAGCAGCTTGGGGCAGGGTGAAGCTTTCTTT
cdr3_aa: CASSLGQGEAFF

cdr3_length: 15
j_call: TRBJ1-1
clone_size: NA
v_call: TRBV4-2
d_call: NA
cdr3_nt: TGTGCCAGCAGCCAAGCTCTATTTGGGGGAACTGAAGCTTTCTTT
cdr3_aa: CASSQALFGGTEAFF

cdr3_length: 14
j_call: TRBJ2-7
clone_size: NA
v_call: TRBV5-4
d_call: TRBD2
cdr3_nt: TGTGCCAGCAGCAGCTCTAGCGGTTCCTACGAGCAGTACTTC
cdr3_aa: CASSSSSGSYEQYF

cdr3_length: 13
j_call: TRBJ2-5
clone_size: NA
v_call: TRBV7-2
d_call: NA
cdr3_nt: TGTGCCAGCAGCTTACGACACCAAGAGACCCAGTACTTC
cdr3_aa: CASSLRHQETQYF

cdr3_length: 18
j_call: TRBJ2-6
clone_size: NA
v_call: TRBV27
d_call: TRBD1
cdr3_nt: TGTGCCAGCAGTCCCAGACAGGGGATCCGCTCTGGGGCCAACGTCCTGACTTTC
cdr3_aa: CASSPRQGIRSGANVLTF

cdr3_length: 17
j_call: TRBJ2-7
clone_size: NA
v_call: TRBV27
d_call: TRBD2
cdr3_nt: TGTGCCAGCAGTTTAGGGGTCCCAGCGGGAGGTTCCTACGAGCAGTACTTC
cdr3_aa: CASSLGVPAGGSYEQYF

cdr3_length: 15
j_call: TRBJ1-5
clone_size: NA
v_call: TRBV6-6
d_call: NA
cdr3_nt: TGTGCCAGCAGTTCTGCCCGGGGTAGCAATCAGCCCCAGCATTTT
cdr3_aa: CASSSARGSNQPQHF

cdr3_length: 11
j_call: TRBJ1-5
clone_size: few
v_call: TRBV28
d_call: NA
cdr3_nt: TGTGCCAGCAGTTCAGTTTTTCCCCAGCATTTT
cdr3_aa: CASSSVFPQHF

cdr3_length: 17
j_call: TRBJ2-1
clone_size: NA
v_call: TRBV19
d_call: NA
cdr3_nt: TGTGCCAGTAGTATCCGGCCGGGACCGGACCTAGGGAATGAGCAGTTCTTC
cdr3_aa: CASSIRPGPDLGNEQFF

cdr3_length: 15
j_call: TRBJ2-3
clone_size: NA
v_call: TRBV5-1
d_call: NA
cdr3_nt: TGCGCCAGCAGTTCCCAGGGAGGTAGTACAGATACGCAGTATTTT
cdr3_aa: CASSSQGGSTDTQYF

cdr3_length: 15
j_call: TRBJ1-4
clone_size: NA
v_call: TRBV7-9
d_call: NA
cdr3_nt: TGTGCCAGCAGCTTATATCGCCACCTGGACGAAAAACTGTTTTTT
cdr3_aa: CASSLYRHLDEKLFF

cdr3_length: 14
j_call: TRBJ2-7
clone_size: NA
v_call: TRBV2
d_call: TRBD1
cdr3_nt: TGTGCCAGCAGTGCTGGACAGGGGTACCACGAGCAGTACTTC
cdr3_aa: CASSAGQGYHEQYF

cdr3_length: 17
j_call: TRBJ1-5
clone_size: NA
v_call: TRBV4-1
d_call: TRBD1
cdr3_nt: TGCGCCAGCAGCCAACCCGGGGGGACAGGCGACAATCAGCCCCAGCATTTT
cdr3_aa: CASSQPGGTGDNQPQHF

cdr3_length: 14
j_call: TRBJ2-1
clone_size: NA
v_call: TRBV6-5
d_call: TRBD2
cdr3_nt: TGTGCCAGCAGGAAACTAGCGGGGTATAATGAGCAGTTCTTC
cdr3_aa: CASRKLAGYNEQFF

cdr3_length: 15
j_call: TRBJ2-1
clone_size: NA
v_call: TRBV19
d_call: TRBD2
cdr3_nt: TGTGCCAGTAGTGTGGGACTAGCGGGGGGAGGTGAGCAGTTCTTC
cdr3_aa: CASSVGLAGGGEQFF

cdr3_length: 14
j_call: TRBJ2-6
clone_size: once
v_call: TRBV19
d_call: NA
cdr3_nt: TGTGCCTCTCTTGGGGGTGGTGGGGCCAACGTCCTGACTTTC
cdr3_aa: CASLGGGGANVLTF

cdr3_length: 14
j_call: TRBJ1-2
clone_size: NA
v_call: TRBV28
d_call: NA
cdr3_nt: TGTGCCAGCGCCCTCCGGACGGAAGTTGATGGCTACACCTTC
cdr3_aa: CASALRTEVDGYTF

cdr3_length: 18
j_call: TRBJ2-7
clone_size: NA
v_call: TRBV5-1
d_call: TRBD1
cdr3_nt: TGCGCCAGCAGCTTGCTCACAGGGGGAGGTACGGAGTCCTACGAGCAGTACTTC
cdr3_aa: CASSLLTGGGTESYEQYF

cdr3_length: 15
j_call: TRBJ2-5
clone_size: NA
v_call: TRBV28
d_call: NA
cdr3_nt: TGTGCCAGCAGCTCAGTTACATCAGGGGAGGAGACCCAGTACTTC
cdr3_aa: CASSSVTSGEETQYF

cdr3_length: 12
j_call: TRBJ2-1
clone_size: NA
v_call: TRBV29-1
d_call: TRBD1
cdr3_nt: TGCAGCGTTCAGGACAGGCACAATGAGCAGTTCTTC
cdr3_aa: CSVQDRHNEQFF

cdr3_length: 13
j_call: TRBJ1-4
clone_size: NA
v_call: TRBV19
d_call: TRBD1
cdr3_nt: TGTGCCAGTAAGGACAGGAGGAATGAAAAACTGTTTTTT
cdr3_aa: CASKDRRNEKLFF

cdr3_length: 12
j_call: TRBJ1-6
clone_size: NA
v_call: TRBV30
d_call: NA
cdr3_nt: TGTGCCTGGAGTCCTGGGAATTCACCCCTCCACTTT
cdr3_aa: CAWSPGNSPLHF

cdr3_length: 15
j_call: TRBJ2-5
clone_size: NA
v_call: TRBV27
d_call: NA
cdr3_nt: TGTGCCAGCAGTTTATGGGGGGCTGATCAAGAGACCCAGTACTTC
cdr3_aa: CASSLWGADQETQYF

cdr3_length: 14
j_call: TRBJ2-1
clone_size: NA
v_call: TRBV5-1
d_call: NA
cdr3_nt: TGCGCCAGCAGCACAGGACAGGGAGGGAATGAGCAGTTCTTC
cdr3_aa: CASSTGQGGNEQFF

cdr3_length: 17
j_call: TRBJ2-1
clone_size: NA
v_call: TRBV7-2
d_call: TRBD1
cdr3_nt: TGTGCCAGCAGCTCCAGGCCGGGACAGGGGGCCTACAATGAGCAGTTCTTC
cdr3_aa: CASSSRPGQGAYNEQFF

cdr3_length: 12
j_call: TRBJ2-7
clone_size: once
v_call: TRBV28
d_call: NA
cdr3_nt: TGTGCCAGCAGCACAACCCACTACGAGCAGTACTTC
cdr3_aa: CASSTTHYEQYF

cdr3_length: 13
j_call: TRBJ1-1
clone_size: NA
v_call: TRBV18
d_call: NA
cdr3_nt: TGTGCCAGCTCGCCTGGAGGGAACACTGAAGCTTTCTTT
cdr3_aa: CASSPGGNTEAFF

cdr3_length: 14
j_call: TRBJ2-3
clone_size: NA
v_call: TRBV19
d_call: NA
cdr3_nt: TGTGCCAGTAGTGGCGTAACTCTCACAGATACGCAGTATTTT
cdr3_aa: CASSGVTLTDTQYF

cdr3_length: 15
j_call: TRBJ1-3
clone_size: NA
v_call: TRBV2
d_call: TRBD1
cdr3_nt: TGTGCCAGCAGGGGAGGGACAGGGACTGGAAACACCATATATTTT
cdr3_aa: CASRGGTGTGNTIYF

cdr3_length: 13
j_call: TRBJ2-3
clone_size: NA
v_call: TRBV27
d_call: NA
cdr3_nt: TGTGCCAGCCTTGAGCCAAACACAGATACGCAGTATTTT
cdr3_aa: CASLEPNTDTQYF

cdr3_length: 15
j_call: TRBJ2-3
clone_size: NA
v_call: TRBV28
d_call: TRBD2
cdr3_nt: TGTGCCACCACTGCTAGCGGGAGGTGGGCAGATACGCAGTATTTT
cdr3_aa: CATTASGRWADTQYF

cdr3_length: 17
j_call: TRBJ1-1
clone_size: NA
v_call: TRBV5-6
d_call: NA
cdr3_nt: TGTGCCAGCAGCGGAGGGACCGGAAAGTGGTCGAACACTGAAGCTTTCTTT
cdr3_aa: CASSGGTGKWSNTEAFF

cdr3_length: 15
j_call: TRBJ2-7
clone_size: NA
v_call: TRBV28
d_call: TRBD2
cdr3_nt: TGTGCCAGCAGTACGACTAGCGGGAGCTACTACGAGCAGTACTTC
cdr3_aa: CASSTTSGSYYEQYF

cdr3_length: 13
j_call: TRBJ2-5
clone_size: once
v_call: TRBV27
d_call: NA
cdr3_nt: TGTGCCAGCAGTTTACAGGGGACAGAGACCCAGTACTTC
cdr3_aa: CASSLQGTETQYF

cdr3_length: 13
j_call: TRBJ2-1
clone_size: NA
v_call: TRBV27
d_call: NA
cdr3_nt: TGTGCCAGCAGTTACGAGCGAGACAATGAGCAGTTCTTC
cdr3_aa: CASSYERDNEQFF

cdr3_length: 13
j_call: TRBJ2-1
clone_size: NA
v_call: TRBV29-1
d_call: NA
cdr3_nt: TGCAGCGTTGTAGGTACAGAGGCCAATGAGCAGTTCTTC
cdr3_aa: CSVVGTEANEQFF

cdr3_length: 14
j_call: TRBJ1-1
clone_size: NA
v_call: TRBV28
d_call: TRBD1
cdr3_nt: TGTGCCAGCAGTTCACCGGGACAGGCCACTGAAGCTTTCTTT
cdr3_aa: CASSSPGQATEAFF

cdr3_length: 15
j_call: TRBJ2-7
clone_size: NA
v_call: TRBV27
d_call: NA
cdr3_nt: TGTGCCAGCAGTTTCCAGGGATCGGTATCCTACGAGCAGTACTTC
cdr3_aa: CASSFQGSVSYEQYF

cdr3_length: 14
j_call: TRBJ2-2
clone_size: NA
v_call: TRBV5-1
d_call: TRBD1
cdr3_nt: TGCGCCAGCAGTTCTTTCGGACAGGGCGGGGAGCTGTTTTTT
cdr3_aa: CASSSFGQGGELFF

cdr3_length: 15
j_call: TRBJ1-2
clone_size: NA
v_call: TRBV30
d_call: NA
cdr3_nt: TGTGCCTGGAGTGCCCCCGCCAGAGCTAACTATGGCTACACCTTC
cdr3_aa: CAWSAPARANYGYTF

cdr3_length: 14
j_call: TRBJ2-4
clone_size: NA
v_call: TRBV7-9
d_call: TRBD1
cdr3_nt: TGTGCCAGCAGCTCCCCGGACAGGGCCAACATTCAGTACTTC
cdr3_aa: CASSSPDRANIQYF

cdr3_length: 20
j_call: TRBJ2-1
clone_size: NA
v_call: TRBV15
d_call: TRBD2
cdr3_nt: TGTGCCACCAGCAGAGATCTTTTTACATCACTAGCGGGGCTTCACAATGAGCAGTTCTTC
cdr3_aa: CATSRDLFTSLAGLHNEQFF

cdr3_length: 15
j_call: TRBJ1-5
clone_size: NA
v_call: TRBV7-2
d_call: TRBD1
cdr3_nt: TGTGCCAGCAGCTCGGGACAGTTTAGCAATCAGCCCCAGCATTTT
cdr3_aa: CASSSGQFSNQPQHF

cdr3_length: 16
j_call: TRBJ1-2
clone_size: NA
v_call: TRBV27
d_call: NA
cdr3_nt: TGTGCCAGCAGTTTATCGTCGGTAGGGGTTAGCTATGGCTACACCTTC
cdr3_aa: CASSLSSVGVSYGYTF

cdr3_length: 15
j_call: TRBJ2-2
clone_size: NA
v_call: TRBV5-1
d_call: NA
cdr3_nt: TGCGCCAGCAGTTTGACTACCCCGAACACCGGGGAGCTGTTTTTT
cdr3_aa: CASSLTTPNTGELFF